This TCR beta chain was captured by sequencing in a study of shared T cell receptors in the human thymus. The protocol was immunoSEQ multiplex PCR, while the TCRdb copy is restricted to in-frame clones and leaves out a portion. Of some 660,000 clones detected, 87% appear once; the ten largest clones hold 0.0094%. Germline loops: CDR1 SGHAT, CDR2 FQNNGV. Trimming removed 1 base at V and 0 bases at J, with 2 bases between. This CDR3 is 13 amino acids long. In addition, the sample was reused for a study of human thymus T cells. Per that study: Having corrective surgery for congenital heart defects, healthy Finnish infants were the ones who donated. Resections were taken during corrective heart surgery, and the thymus tissue came from these.

This receptor was taken from a boy under three years old with a congenital heart defect. The sample consisted of thymocytes. The V gene is TRBV11-2, the J gene TRBJ2-3; D is uncertain. The CDR3 DNA is TGTGCCAGCAGCTTAGCTAGCACAGATACGCAGTATTTT. Protein sequence: CASSLASTDTQYF.